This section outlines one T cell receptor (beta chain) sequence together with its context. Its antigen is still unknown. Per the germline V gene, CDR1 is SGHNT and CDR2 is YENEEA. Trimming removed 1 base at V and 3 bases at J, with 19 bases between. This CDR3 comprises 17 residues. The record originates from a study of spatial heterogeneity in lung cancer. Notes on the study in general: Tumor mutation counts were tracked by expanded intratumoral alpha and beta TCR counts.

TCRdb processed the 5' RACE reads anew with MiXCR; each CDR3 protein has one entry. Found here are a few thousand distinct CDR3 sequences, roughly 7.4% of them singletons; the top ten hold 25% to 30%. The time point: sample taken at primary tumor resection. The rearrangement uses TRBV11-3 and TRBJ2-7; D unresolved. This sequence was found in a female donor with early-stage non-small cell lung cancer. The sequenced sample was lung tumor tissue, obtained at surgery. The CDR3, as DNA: TGTGCCAGCAGCTTAGCCCCCGCCCCCAGGACGGTCTACGAGCAGTACTTC. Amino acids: CASSLAPAPRTVYEQYF.